This TCR beta chain was profiled in a study of Ad26.COV2.S vaccination and SARS-CoV-2 variants. At the level of the study: Intramuscular Ad26.COV2.S at 5x10^10 or 1x10^11 viral particles.

Sample treatment: roughly 20 received Ad26.COV2.S at low or high dose, single or two shots; 5 received placebo; per-sample allocation not given. Sampling was done on day 63 after the first vaccine or placebo injection. Regarding the study as a whole: Measurement of non-spike TCR breadth gave similar results in vaccine and placebo recipients.

A note on this clone: No antigen is known for it.

Sequencing used immunoSEQ multiplex PCR; TCRdb keeps in-frame clones, though not all of them. The sample has about 400,000 clones, about 83% seen once; the top ten hold 7.4%. The receptor's source is a person aged 18-65 years who received the Ad26.COV2.S COVID-19 vaccine or a placebo. This material consisted of peripheral blood, taken in a trial of Ad26.COV2.S vaccine versus placebo.

The CDR3, as DNA: TGTGCCAGCAGCTTAATGCTGGGGGTATTAGCCAAAAACATTCAGTACTTC. The encoded protein is CASSLMLGVLAKNIQYF. The chain has TRBV7-2 and TRBJ2-4; perhaps D is TRBD1 or TRBD2 (5 bases each). The germline V and J ends were trimmed by 2 bases and 0 bases, with 14 bases remaining between them. From germline, CDR1 is SGHTA and CDR2 FQGNSA. The CDR3 is 17 amino acids.